Shown below are 32 T cell receptor beta chains from a single sample sequenced in a study of persistence of HIV-infected CD4 T cells. Sequencing used immunoSEQ version 4 in survey mode. Clones were read by immunoSEQ multiplex PCR, and TCRdb kept only the in-frame ones, dropping some. Here the sample spans more than 30,000 clones, 75% to 85% being singletons. An overlapping HIV-1 Gag peptide pool stimulated these cells at 0.95 to 1 ug/peptide/mL. Memory cells lacking CD40L and CD69 with high CD45RO were sorted. These TCRs' antigens remain unknown. The sequencing used CD4+ T cells sorted from PBMCs after 18-hour stimulation, collected from a patient who received antiretroviral therapy. These receptors were obtained from an adult woman with HIV who was CMV-seropositive.

Only one count was recorded for this clone. The rearrangement joins TRBV2 to TRBJ2-1, with D maybe TRBD1 (5 bases). CDR3 length: 19 residues. V shed 1 base and J shed 0 bases, with 19 bases lying between them. The V gene's germline CDR1 is SNHLY and CDR2 FYNNEI. CDR3 region: CASSEDGQGPRSSYNEQFF. CDR3 nucleotides: TGTGCCAGCAGTGAAGACGGGCAGGGTCCCCGAAGCTCCTACAATGAGCAGTTCTTC.

The J gene is TRBJ2-5, the V gene TRBV7-2; D remains ambiguous. The germline V and J ends were trimmed by 1 base and 7 bases, with 13 bases remaining between them. Germline CDR1 SGHTA, CDR2 FQGNSA. The CDR3 has 14 amino acids. CDR3 in amino acids: CASSLGPEWSTQYF. DNA of the CDR3: TGTGCCAGCAGCTTAGGCCCAGAGTGGTCGACCCAGTACTTC. Using reference TRBV7-2 and TRBJ2-5 for the parts outside the CDR3, the full variable domain is GAGVSQSPSNKVTEKGKDVELRCDPISGHTALYWYRQSLGQGLEFLIYFQGNSAPDKSGLPSDRFSAERTGGSVSTLTIQRTQQEDSAVYLCASSLGPEWSTQYFGPGTRLLVL.

The chain has TRBV9 and TRBJ1-4; D unclear. This CDR3 contains 15 residues. Germline CDR1 reads SGDLS; CDR2 reads YYNGEE. The V end lost 0 bases, the J end lost 8 bases, and 14 bases lay between the germline ends. The DNA of the CDR3 is TGTGCCAGCAGCGTAGGGACCACTCCGGGGGAAAAACTGTTTTTT. Residues: CASSVGTTPGEKLFF.

The J gene is TRBJ1-5, the V gene TRBV9; 9 bases line up with TRBD1. CDR1 is SGDLS, CDR2 YYNGEE, per germline. The J segment lost 7 bases and the V segment lost 4 bases, leaving 9 bases of the junction unmatched. CDR3 length: 15 amino acids. For the CDR3, the DNA is TGTGCCAGCAGCCCGGGACAGGGAGCCCGGCAGCCCCAGCATTTT. Protein product: CASSPGQGARQPQHF.

The V gene is TRBV9, the J gene TRBJ2-1, with D possibly being TRBD2 (6 bases). The V gene's germline CDR1 is SGDLS and CDR2 YYNGEE. This CDR3 is 18 amino acids long. Trimming removed 2 bases at V and 5 bases at J, with 23 bases between. The CDR3, as DNA: TGTGCCAGCAGCGTCACTTCAAGGGCGGGAAGCTTTCACAATGAGCAGTTCTTC. Translating gives CASSVTSRAGSFHNEQFF. The entire variable domain, with the rest obtained from reference TRBV9 and TRBJ2-1, is as follows: DSGVTQTPKHLITATGQRVTLRCSPRSGDLSVYWYQQSLDQGLQFLIQYYNGEERAKGNILERFSAQQFPDLHSELNLSSLELGDSALYFCASSVTSRAGSFHNEQFFGPGTRLTVL.

V and J are TRBV5-1 and TRBJ2-3; TRBD2 matches at 11 bases. The CDR3 sequence is 16 residues long. The junction had 7 bases not matched to a gene; V was cut back by 4 bases and J by 3 bases. The germline CDR1 and CDR2 sequences are SGHRS and YFSETQ. The CDR3 DNA reads as TGCGCCAGCAGCGGTAGCGGGAGGGCCGGGACAGATACGCAGTATTTT. This encodes CASSGSGRAGTDTQYF.

V usage is TRBV7-2 and J usage is TRBJ2-7; TRBD1 matches 9 bases. This CDR3 contains 14 residues. Trimming cost V 4 bases and J 7 bases; bases outside gene matches: 8. CDR1 is SGHTA and CDR2 is FQGNSA in the germline V gene. The CDR3: CASSSPGQGGEQYF. In nucleotides, the CDR3 is TGTGCCAGCAGCTCACCGGGACAGGGTGGGGAGCAGTACTTC.

V usage is TRBV7-3 and J usage is TRBJ2-1; 7 bases agree with TRBD1. This CDR3 spans 15 amino acids. CDR1 and CDR2 from the germline V gene are SGHTA and FQGTGA. The V segment lost 5 bases and the J segment 1 base; nucleotides outside the gene matches: 5. CDR3 in DNA: TGTGCCAGCAGCATCTCGGGACAGTCCTACAATGAGCAGTTCTTC. It translates to CASSISGQSYNEQFF.

V gene TRBV7-2 combines with J gene TRBJ1-1; 7 nucleotides match TRBD1. V lost 4 bases and J lost 1; bases outside the gene matches: 6. This CDR3 region has 15 residues. Germline assignment: CDR1 SGHTA and CDR2 FQGNSA. In DNA form, the CDR3 reads TGTGCCAGCAGCTCATCCCGACAGGGGAACACTGAAGCTTTCTTT. This sequence encodes CASSSSRQGNTEAFF.

This chain uses TRBV2 with TRBJ2-6, with D unresolved. The germline V gene encodes CDR1 SNHLY and CDR2 FYNNEI. The CDR3 loop spans 15 amino acids. The V end was cut by 7 bases, the J end by 4 bases, with 14 bases between. CDR3 sequence: CASNKQFAGANVLTF. The CDR3 DNA reads TGTGCCAGCAATAAACAGTTCGCGGGGGCCAACGTCCTGACTTTC. Combining the CDR3 with reference TRBV2 and TRBJ2-6 gives the whole variable domain EPEVTQTPSHQVTQMGQEVILRCVPISNHLYFYWYRQILGQKVEFLVSFYNNEISEKSEIFDDQFSVERPDGSNFTLKIRSTKLEDSAMYFCASNKQFAGANVLTFGAGSRLTVL.

The chain carries TRBV2 and TRBJ1-1; D possibly corresponds to TRBD1 (5 bases). The CDR3 spans 12 residues. The germline V and J ends were trimmed by 3 bases and 11 bases, with 13 bases remaining between them. CDR1 and CDR2 (germline): SNHLY, FYNNEI. CDR3 region: CASSEISWGAFF. CDR3 nucleotide sequence: TGTGCCAGCAGTGAGATTTCCTGGGGGGCTTTCTTT. The full variable domain, rest sourced from reference TRBV2 and TRBJ1-1, is EPEVTQTPSHQVTQMGQEVILRCVPISNHLYFYWYRQILGQKVEFLVSFYNNEISEKSEIFDDQFSVERPDGSNFTLKIRSTKLEDSAMYFCASSEISWGAFFGQGTRLTVV.

The chain couples TRBV6-5 to TRBJ1-5; 10 nucleotides align to TRBD1. Per the germline V gene, CDR1 is MNHEY and CDR2 is SVGAGI. The CDR3 runs 15 residues. J was trimmed by 4 bases and V by 6 bases; bases with no gene match: 6. The CDR3: CASRAPGQGNQPQHF. CDR3 bases: TGTGCCAGCAGGGCACCGGGACAGGGGAATCAGCCCCAGCATTTT.

The rearrangement uses TRBV30 and TRBJ1-2; 7 nucleotides agree with TRBD1. Per the germline V gene, CDR1 is GTSNPN and CDR2 is SVGIG (reference sequence). Trimming at V came to 7 bases and at J to 4 bases, leaving 6 bases not matched to a gene. The CDR3 length is 12 residues. As DNA, the CDR3 is TGTGCCTTGGAGGACAGGTTCTATGGCTACACCTTC. Translation gives CALEDRFYGYTF.

This sequence joins TRBV13 and TRBJ2-3; 11 bases are shared with TRBD1. The trim removed 3 bases at V and 3 bases at J, leaving 2 bases unmatched. This CDR3 spans 15 amino acids. Germline-derived CDR1 and CDR2 are PRHDT and FYEKMQ (reference sequence). CDR3: CASSFGTGGTDTQYF. CDR3 coding DNA: TGTGCCAGCAGCTTCGGGACAGGGGGAACAGATACGCAGTATTTT.

This chain joins TRBV7-8 and TRBJ1-3; D gene unclear. The germline V gene encodes CDR1 SGHVS and CDR2 FQNEAQ. The CDR3 runs to 17 residues. V lost 1 base and J lost 0, with 13 bases in between. The CDR3 nucleotides read TGTGCCAGCAGCTTAGGATTGGGCACACTCTCTGGAAACACCATATATTTT. Amino acid sequence: CASSLGLGTLSGNTIYF. The whole variable domain, filled in from reference TRBV7-8 and TRBJ1-3, reads GAGVSQSPRYKVAKRGQDVALRCDPISGHVSLFWYQQALGQGPEFLTYFQNEAQLDKSGLPSDRFFAERPEGSVSTLKIQRTQQEDSAVYLCASSLGLGTLSGNTIYFGEGSWLTVV.

The chain uses TRBV7-9 and TRBJ1-2, with TRBD1 as a possible D gene (6 bases). With 5 bases removed from V and 4 bases from J, the gap between germline ends came to 23 bases. Looked up from germline, CDR1 is SEHNR and CDR2 is FQNEAQ (reference sequence). CDR3 length equals 17 residues. The CDR3: CASSRSDGQGTLYGYTF. The CDR3 DNA is TGTGCCAGCAGCCGGTCAGACGGGCAGGGGACTCTCTATGGCTACACCTTC.

This clone was seen a few times. The V gene is TRBV27, the J gene TRBJ1-2; 9 nucleotides match TRBD1. The CDR3 runs 13 residues. V lost 6 bases and J lost 7; bases outside the gene matches: 6. Germline CDR1 is MNHEY and CDR2 is SMNVEV (reference sequence). The CDR3 nucleotides read TGTGCCAGCAGCTCACAGGGGGCGTCTGGCTACACCTTC. Translated, it gives CASSSQGASGYTF.

This clone was detected only once. This chain connects TRBV5-1 to TRBJ1-2, with a possible D match to TRBD1 (6 bases). Germline V gene sequence: CDR1 SGHRS, CDR2 YFSETQ. The CDR3 length is 14 residues. V gave up 0 bases and J gave up 8 bases, with 14 bases separating them. The CDR3 loop is CASSLAGGEGGYTF. CDR3 coding DNA: TGCGCCAGCAGCTTGGCGGGGGGCGAAGGGGGCTACACCTTC.

The chain joins TRBV7-9 to TRBJ1-1, with TRBD1 identical over 9 bases. The germline V gene encodes CDR1 SEHNR and CDR2 FQNEAQ (reference sequence). V dropped 5 bases and J dropped 5; count of bases not matched to a gene: 3. The CDR3 totals 13 residues. DNA for the CDR3: TGTGCCAGCAGCCCCGGACAGGGGACTGAAGCTTTCTTT. Translated, it gives CASSPGQGTEAFF.

The chain uses TRBV6-2 or TRBV6-3 and TRBJ1-6, with D maybe TRBD1 (6 bases). CDR1 is MNHEY, CDR2 SVGEGT, per germline. The CDR3 spans 15 residues. The V gene lost 5 bases and the J gene lost 8 bases, with 16 bases spanning the gap. The CDR3 DNA sequence: TGTGCCAGCAGTCCCGGACAGACACAAGATTCACCCCTCCACTTT. Translation gives CASSPGQTQDSPLHF.

The gene calls are TRBV4-1 and TRBJ2-3; TRBD2 matches at 11 bases. CDR1 is MGHRA, CDR2 YSYEKL, per germline. J lost 2 bases, V lost 3 bases, and 13 bases had no gene match. The CDR3 extends over 19 amino acids. This chain's CDR3 is CASSHSRLAGPPPTDTQYF. CDR3 nucleotide sequence: TGCGCCAGCAGCCATTCCCGACTAGCGGGGCCCCCCCCCACAGATACGCAGTATTTT.

The chain carries TRBV7-2 and TRBJ1-1; TRBD1 matches 9 bases. Germline CDR1 and CDR2: SGHTA and FQGNSA. After removal of 5 bases from V and 5 bases from J, the junction contained 12 bases not matched to a gene. The CDR3 has 16 amino acids. The CDR3 DNA reads TGTGCCAGCAGCAAAAGTTGGACAGGGGTATGGACTGAAGCTTTCTTT. Translating gives CASSKSWTGVWTEAFF.

The V gene is TRBV15, the J gene TRBJ2-7; D remains unclear. V was pared by 0 bases and J by 2 bases, with 8 bases between. The germline CDR1 and CDR2 sequences are LNHNV and YYDKDF (reference sequence). The CDR3 runs 14 residues. CDR3 amino acids: CATSRDPNAYEQYF. The CDR3 nucleotides read TGTGCCACCAGCAGAGATCCCAACGCCTACGAGCAGTACTTC. Full variable domain (remainder filled in from reference TRBV15 and TRBJ2-7): DAMVIQNPRYQVTQFGKPVTLSCSQTLNHNVMYWYQQKSSQAPKLLFHYYDKDFNNEADTPDNFQSRRPNTSFCFLDIRSPGLGDTAMYLCATSRDPNAYEQYFGPGTRLTVT.

The chain has TRBV19 and TRBJ2-7, with 9 positions matching TRBD1. This CDR3 is built from 14 residues. Germline V gives CDR1 LNHDA, CDR2 SQIVND (reference sequence). V shed 2 bases and J 4 bases; nucleotides not matched to a gene: 3. CDR3 protein: CASSIKQGAYEQYF. CDR3 bases: TGTGCCAGTAGTATAAAACAGGGGGCTTACGAGCAGTACTTC.

This clone was observed a handful of times. The chain employs TRBV9 and TRBJ2-2, with D unresolved. Looked up from germline, CDR1 is SGDLS and CDR2 is YYNGEE. CDR3 length equals 13 residues. V lost 6 bases, J lost 1 base, and 7 bases lay in between. This CDR3 is CASTSRNTGELFF. The CDR3, as DNA: TGTGCCAGCACCAGCCGGAACACCGGGGAGCTGTTTTTT.

The rearrangement links TRBV19 to TRBJ2-3; 11 positions agree with TRBD1. V trimming: 7 bases; J trimming: 0 bases; junction bases outside the gene matches: 6. This CDR3 comprises 16 residues. The V gene's germline CDR1 is LNHDA and CDR2 SQIVND (reference sequence). The CDR3 nucleotides are TGTGCCAGTATCTCAGGACAGGGGGCTAGCACAGATACGCAGTATTTT. Translated: CASISGQGASTDTQYF. The variable domain in full, completed from reference TRBV19 and TRBJ2-3, reads DGGITQSPKYLFRKEGQNVTLSCEQNLNHDAMYWYRQDPGQGLRLIYYSQIVNDFQKGDIAEGYSVSREKKESFPLTVTSAQKNPTAFYLCASISGQGASTDTQYFGPGTRLTVL.

V is TRBV3-1 (or the pseudogene TRBV3-2) and J is TRBJ1-6, with 7 bases aligning to TRBD1. Germline CDR1 reads LGHDT; CDR2 reads YNNKEL (reference sequence). This CDR3 region has 16 residues. V shed 4 bases, J shed 7 bases, and the junction held 10 bases outside the gene matches. The CDR3, as DNA: TGTGCCAGCAGCCTACGGGGGGCAGGGGGAAATTCACCCCTCCACTTT. Residues: CASSLRGAGGNSPLHF.

This clone was detected once. V usage is TRBV11-3 and J usage is TRBJ1-6, with D perhaps matching TRBD1 (5 bases). The ends were cut back, 2 bases at V and 7 bases at J, with 6 bases in the middle. Germline V gene lookup returns CDR1 SGHNT and CDR2 YENEEA. The CDR3 contains 13 residues. CDR3 sequence reads: CASSLQGNSPLHF. The CDR3, as DNA: TGTGCCAGCAGCTTACAGGGCAATTCACCCCTCCACTTT. The full variable domain, with the rest looked up from reference TRBV11-3 and TRBJ1-6, is EAGVVQSPRYKIIEKKQPVAFWCNPISGHNTLYWYLQNLGQGPELLIRYENEEAVDDSQLPKDRFSAERLKGVDSTLKIQPAELGDSAVYLCASSLQGNSPLHFGNGTRLTVT.

The chain carries TRBV29-1 and TRBJ2-1; D is possibly TRBD2 (6 bases). Looked up from germline, CDR1 is SQVTM and CDR2 is ANQGSEA. V lost 2 bases and J 1 base, leaving 15 bases between the germline ends. This CDR3 has 16 residues. The CDR3 region has the DNA TGCAGCGTTGAATATATGATAGCGGTATCCTACAATGAGCAGTTCTTC. As protein: CSVEYMIAVSYNEQFF.

V usage is TRBV5-6 and J usage is TRBJ1-2; D remains unclear. V lost 1 base and J lost 7, with 5 bases in between. The CDR3 has 11 residues. Germline CDR1 is SGHDT and CDR2 is YYEEEE. CDR3 in DNA: TGTGCCAGCAGCTTGATTGGTGGCTACACCTTC. Amino acids: CASSLIGGYTF.

The CDR3 DNA sequence: TGTGCCAGCAGCTTAATCGGATCGGAGGAGACTGAAGCTTTCTTT. It is translated as CASSLIGSEETEAFF. The V gene is TRBV11-1, the J gene TRBJ1-1; D not resolved. The CDR3 contains 15 residues. CDR1 is SGHAT and CDR2 is FQDESV in the germline V gene (reference sequence). The germline V and J ends were trimmed by 2 bases and 5 bases, with 15 bases remaining between them.

This clone was recorded once. The chain carries TRBV28 and TRBJ1-1; 7 bases align to TRBD1. V trimming: 11 bases; J trimming: 6 bases; junction bases outside the gene matches: 9. In germline, CDR1 is MDHEN, CDR2 SYDVKM. The CDR3 totals 12 residues. CDR3 residues: CASLGQTPEAFF. For the CDR3, the DNA is TGTGCCTCATTGGGACAGACCCCTGAAGCTTTCTTT.